A single sample gave rise to the 8 T cell receptor beta chains below, sequenced in a study of beta chain features in type 1 diabetes. The investigators reverse transcribed all of the isolated RNA, so they sequenced expressed TCRB transcripts. TCRdb's copy holds only in-frame clones and misses some; the assay was immunoSEQ multiplex PCR. The sample includes about 260,000 clones, more than 65% seen only once; the top ten take around 0.057%. Material: naive CD4+ T cells from blood. All receptors come from a man aged 30 to 45 in good health.

This clone was observed a few times. This sequence joins TRBV30 and TRBJ2-7, with D hard to call. Germline V CDR1 and CDR2: GTSNPN, SVGIG (reference sequence). V was cut by 0 bases and J by 2 bases, with 8 bases left in between. The CDR3 length is 13 residues. This CDR3 is CAWSVGSTYEQYF. CDR3 in DNA: TGTGCCTGGAGTGTAGGCAGTACCTACGAGCAGTACTTC.

The CDR3 coding sequence is TGCAGCTCCGCAGATACTAGCACAGATACGCAGTATTTT. This codes for CSSADTSTDTQYF. The chain recombines TRBV29-1 with TRBJ2-3; no firm D call. V lost 8 bases and J lost 0, with 12 bases in between. CDR3 length equals 13 residues. Germline values: CDR1 SQVTM, CDR2 ANQGSEA.

This clone has a handful of counts. This chain joins TRBV4-3 and TRBJ2-3, with TRBD2 as a possible D gene (5 bases). This CDR3 spans 14 amino acids. Germline V gives CDR1 LGHNA, CDR2 YSLEER. The germline V and J ends were trimmed by 6 bases and 0 bases, with 10 bases remaining between them. For the CDR3, the DNA is TGCGCCAGCAGAGAGGGTGGTAGCACAGATACGCAGTATTTT. It encodes CASREGGSTDTQYF.

This clone was counted between two and nine times. The J gene is TRBJ2-5, the V gene TRBV29-1; TRBD1 is a possible D gene (5 bases). V was pared by 4 bases and J by 0 bases, with 9 bases between. CDR1 SQVTM and CDR2 ANQGSEA come from the germline V gene. This CDR3 spans 13 amino acids. The CDR3 loop reads CSVAGQYQETQYF. CDR3 coding DNA: TGCAGCGTTGCAGGGCAGTACCAAGAGACCCAGTACTTC. The full variable domain, its missing parts supplied by reference TRBV29-1 and TRBJ2-5, is SAVISQKPSRDICQRGTSLTIQCQVDSQVTMMFWYRQQPGQSLTLIATANQGSEATYESGFVIDKFPISRPNLTFSTLTVSNMSPEDSSIYLCSVAGQYQETQYFGPGTRLLVL.

This clone was seen just once. This rearrangement joins TRBV15 to TRBJ2-1; possible D gene TRBD1, 6 bases. V lost 0 bases and J 6 bases, leaving 12 bases between the germline ends. Looked up from germline, CDR1 is LNHNV and CDR2 is YYDKDF (reference sequence). The CDR3 length is 15 residues. CDR3 region: CATSRDLTGSNEQFF. The CDR3 DNA follows: TGTGCCACCAGCAGAGATCTAACAGGGAGCAATGAGCAGTTCTTC. Together with reference TRBV15 and TRBJ2-1, the CDR3 gives the full variable domain: DAMVIQNPRYQVTQFGKPVTLSCSQTLNHNVMYWYQQKSSQAPKLLFHYYDKDFNNEADTPDNFQSRRPNTSFCFLDIRSPGLGDTAMYLCATSRDLTGSNEQFFGPGTRLTVL.

The V and J genes are TRBV7-2 and TRBJ2-7; 10 nucleotides agree with TRBD1. Germline values: CDR1 SGHTA, CDR2 FQGNSA. V gave up 0 bases and J gave up 4 bases; unmatched junction bases: 3. The CDR3 spans 15 residues. The CDR3 region has the DNA TGTGCCAGCAGCTTAGCGGGACAGGGGAGATACGAGCAGTACTTC. It translates to CASSLAGQGRYEQYF.

This clone was detected only a few times. The chain is built from TRBV6-5 and TRBJ1-4, with D uncertain. Germline V gene lookup returns CDR1 MNHEY and CDR2 SVGAGI. The V end lost 6 bases, the J end lost 4 bases, and 3 bases lay between the germline ends. The CDR3 runs 11 residues. The CDR3 DNA follows: TGTGCCAGCAGGGTTAATGAAAAACTGTTTTTT. Amino acid sequence: CASRVNEKLFF.

This clone was picked up a small number of times. The chain has TRBV23-1 and TRBJ2-7; D tentatively reads TRBD1 or TRBD2 (5 bases each). TRBV23-1 is identified as an open reading frame with a role that is uncertain. The V gene lost 2 bases and the J gene lost 4 bases, with 15 bases spanning the gap. CDR3 length: 15 amino acids. CDR3 sequence: CASSQSPGRFYEQYF. Written as DNA, the CDR3 is TGCGCCAGCAGTCAAAGCCCGGGACGGTTTTACGAGCAGTACTTC.